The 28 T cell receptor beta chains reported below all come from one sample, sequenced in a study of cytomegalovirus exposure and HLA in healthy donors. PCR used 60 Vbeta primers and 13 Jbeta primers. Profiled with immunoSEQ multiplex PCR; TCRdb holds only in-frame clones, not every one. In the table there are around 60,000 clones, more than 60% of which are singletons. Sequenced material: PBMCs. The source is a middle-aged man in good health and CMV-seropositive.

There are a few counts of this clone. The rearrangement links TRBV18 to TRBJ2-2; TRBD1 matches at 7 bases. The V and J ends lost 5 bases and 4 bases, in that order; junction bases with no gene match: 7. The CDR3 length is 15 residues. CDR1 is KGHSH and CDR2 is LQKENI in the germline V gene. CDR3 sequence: CASSYRGLGTGELFF. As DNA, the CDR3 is TGTGCCAGCTCATACAGGGGCCTGGGCACCGGGGAGCTGTTTTTT.

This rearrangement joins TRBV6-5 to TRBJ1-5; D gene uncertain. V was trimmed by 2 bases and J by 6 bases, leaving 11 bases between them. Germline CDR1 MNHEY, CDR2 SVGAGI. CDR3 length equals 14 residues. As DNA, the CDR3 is TGTGCCAGCAGTTACCTGTCAGGAGGTCAGCCCCAGCATTTT. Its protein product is CASSYLSGGQPQHF.

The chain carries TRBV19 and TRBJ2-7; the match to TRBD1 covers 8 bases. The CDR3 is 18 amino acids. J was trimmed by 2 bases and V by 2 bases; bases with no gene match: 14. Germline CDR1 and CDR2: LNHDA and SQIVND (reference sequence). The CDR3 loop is CASSISSPVAGGTYEQYF. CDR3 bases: TGTGCCAGTAGTATAAGCTCGCCGGTGGCAGGGGGCACCTACGAGCAGTACTTC.

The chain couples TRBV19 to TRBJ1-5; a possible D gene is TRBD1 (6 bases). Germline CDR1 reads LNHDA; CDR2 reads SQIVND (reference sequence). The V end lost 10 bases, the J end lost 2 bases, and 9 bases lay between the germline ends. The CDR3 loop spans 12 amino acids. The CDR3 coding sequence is TGTGCCACCAGGACAGGCAATCAGCCCCAGCATTTT. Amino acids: CATRTGNQPQHF.

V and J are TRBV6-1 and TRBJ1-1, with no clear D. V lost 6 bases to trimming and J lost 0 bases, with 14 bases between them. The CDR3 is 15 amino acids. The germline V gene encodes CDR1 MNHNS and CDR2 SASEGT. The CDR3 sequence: CASSPGGTLNTEAFF. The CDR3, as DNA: TGTGCCAGCAGCCCGGGAGGAACTTTGAACACTGAAGCTTTCTTT.

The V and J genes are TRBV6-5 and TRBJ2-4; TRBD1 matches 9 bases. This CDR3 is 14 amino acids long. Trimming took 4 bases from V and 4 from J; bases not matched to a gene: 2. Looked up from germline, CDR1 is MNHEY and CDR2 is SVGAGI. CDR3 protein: CASSSGTGKNIQYF. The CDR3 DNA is TGTGCCAGCAGTTCGGGGACAGGGAAAAACATTCAGTACTTC.

The CDR3 DNA follows: TGTGCCAGCAGCTCCCGGACAGGGATTGGTTCACCCCTCCACTTT. It yields the protein CASSSRTGIGSPLHF. This sequence joins TRBV7-9 and TRBJ1-6; the match to TRBD1 covers 8 bases. The germline CDR1 and CDR2 sequences are SEHNR and FQNEAQ (reference sequence). The CDR3 totals 15 residues. J was trimmed by 9 bases and V by 4 bases; bases with no gene match: 8. The whole variable domain, filled in from reference TRBV7-9 and TRBJ1-6, reads DTGVSQNPRHKITKRGQNVTFRCDPISEHNRLYWYRQTLGQGPEFLTYFQNEAQLEKSRLLSDRFSAERPKGSFSTLEIQRTEQGDSAMYLCASSSRTGIGSPLHFGNGTRLTVT.

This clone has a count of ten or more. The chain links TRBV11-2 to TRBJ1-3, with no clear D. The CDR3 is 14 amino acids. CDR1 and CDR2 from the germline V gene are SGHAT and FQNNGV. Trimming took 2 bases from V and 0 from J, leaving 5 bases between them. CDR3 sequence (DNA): TGTGCCAGCAGCTTATCGCGCTCTGGAAACACCATATATTTT. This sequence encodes CASSLSRSGNTIYF.

CDR3 in amino acids: CASSDNPTRLALEHTQYF. In nucleotides, the CDR3 is TGTGCCAGCAGTGACAATCCAACCCGACTAGCGCTTGAACATACGCAGTATTTT. The V gene is TRBV7-2, the J gene TRBJ2-3; 8 bases fit TRBD2. V lost 6 bases, J lost 7 bases, and 21 bases stayed unmatched. This CDR3 region has 18 residues. Germline values: CDR1 SGHTA, CDR2 FQGNSA.

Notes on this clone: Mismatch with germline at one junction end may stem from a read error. The CDR3 region is CATSLAPIDGYYNEQFF. The DNA of the CDR3 is TGTGCCACCAGTTTGGCGCCTATCGACGGGTATTACAATGAGCAGTTCTTC. J is TRBJ2-1 and V is TRBV28; D not certain. The germline V gene encodes CDR1 MDHEN and CDR2 SYDVKM. This CDR3 contains 17 residues.

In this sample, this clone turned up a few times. CDR3 loop: CASSGTGGDDTDTQYF. DNA of the CDR3: TGTGCCAGCAGTGGGACAGGGGGCGATGACACAGATACGCAGTATTTT. The genes are TRBV25-1 and TRBJ2-3, with 11 bases aligning to TRBD1. The V gene's germline CDR1 is MGHDK and CDR2 SYGVNS. The CDR3 runs to 16 residues. The V gene end was trimmed by 4 bases and the J gene end by 2 bases; junction bases not matched to a gene: 5.

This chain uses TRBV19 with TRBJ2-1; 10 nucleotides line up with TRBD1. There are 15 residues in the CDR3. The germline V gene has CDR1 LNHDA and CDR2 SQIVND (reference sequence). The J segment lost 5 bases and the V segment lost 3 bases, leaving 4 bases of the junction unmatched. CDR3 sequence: CASSMKDRGNNEQFF. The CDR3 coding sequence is TGTGCCAGTAGTATGAAGGACAGGGGGAACAATGAGCAGTTCTTC.

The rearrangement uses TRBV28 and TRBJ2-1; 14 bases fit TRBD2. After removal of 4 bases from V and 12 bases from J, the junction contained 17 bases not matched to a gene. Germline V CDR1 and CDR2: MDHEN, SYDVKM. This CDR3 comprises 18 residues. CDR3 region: CASSSIVGLGLAGGWQFF. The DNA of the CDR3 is TGTGCCAGCAGTTCAATTGTTGGGCTCGGACTAGCGGGAGGTTGGCAGTTCTTC.

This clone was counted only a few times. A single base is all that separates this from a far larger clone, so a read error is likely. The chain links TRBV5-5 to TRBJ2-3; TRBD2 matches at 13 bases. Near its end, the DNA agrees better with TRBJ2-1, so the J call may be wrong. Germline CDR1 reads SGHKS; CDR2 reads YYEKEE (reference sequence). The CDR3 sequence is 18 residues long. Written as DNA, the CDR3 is TGTGCCAGCAGCTCGACTAGCGGGAGGCCAGGCTTTGCCCATGAGCAGTTCTTC. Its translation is CASSSTSGRPGFAHEQFF.

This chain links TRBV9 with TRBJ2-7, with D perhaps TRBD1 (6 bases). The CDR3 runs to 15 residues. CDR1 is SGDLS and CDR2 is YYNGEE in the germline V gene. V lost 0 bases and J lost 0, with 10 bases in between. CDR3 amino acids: CASSVDSQGSYEQYF. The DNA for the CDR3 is TGTGCCAGCAGCGTAGATTCACAGGGCTCCTACGAGCAGTACTTC.

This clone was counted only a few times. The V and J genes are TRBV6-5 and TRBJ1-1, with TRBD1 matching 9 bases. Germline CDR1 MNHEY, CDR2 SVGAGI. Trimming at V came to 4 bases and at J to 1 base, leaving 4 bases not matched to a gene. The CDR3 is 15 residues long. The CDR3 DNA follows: TGTGCCAGCAGTTCCGGACAGGGGAGGAACACTGAAGCTTTCTTT. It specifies CASSSGQGRNTEAFF.

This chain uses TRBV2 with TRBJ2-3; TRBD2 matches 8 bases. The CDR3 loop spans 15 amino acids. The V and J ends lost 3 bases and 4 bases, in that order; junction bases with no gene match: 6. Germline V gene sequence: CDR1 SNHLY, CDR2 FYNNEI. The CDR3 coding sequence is TGTGCCAGCAGTGACCAAGCGGGAGCGGCAGATACGCAGTATTTT. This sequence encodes CASSDQAGAADTQYF.

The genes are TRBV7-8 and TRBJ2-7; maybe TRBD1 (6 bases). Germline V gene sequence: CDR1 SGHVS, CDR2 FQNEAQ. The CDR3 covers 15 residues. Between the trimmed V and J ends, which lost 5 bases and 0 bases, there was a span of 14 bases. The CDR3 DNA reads TGTGCCAGCAGCACACAGACAGGTCACTCCTACGAGCAGTACTTC. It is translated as CASSTQTGHSYEQYF.

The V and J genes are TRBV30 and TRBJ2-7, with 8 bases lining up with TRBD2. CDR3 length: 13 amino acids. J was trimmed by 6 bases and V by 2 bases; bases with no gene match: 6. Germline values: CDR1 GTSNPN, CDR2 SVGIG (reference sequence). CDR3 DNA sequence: TGTGCCTGGAGTTGGACGGGAGGGGGCGAGCAGTACTTC. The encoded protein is CAWSWTGGGEQYF.

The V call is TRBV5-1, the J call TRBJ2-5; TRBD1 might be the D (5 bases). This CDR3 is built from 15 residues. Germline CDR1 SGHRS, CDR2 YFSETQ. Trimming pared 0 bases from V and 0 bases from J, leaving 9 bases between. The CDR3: CASSLVGADQETQYF. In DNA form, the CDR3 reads TGCGCCAGCAGCTTGGTTGGGGCAGACCAAGAGACCCAGTACTTC.

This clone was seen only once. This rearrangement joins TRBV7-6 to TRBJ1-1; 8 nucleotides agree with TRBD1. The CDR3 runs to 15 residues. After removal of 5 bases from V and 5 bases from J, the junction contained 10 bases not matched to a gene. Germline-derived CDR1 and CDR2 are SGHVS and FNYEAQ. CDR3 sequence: CASSSIQGAMTEAFF. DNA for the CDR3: TGTGCCAGCAGCAGTATTCAGGGGGCCATGACTGAAGCTTTCTTT.

The DNA for the CDR3 is TGTGCCAGTAGTATAATGGTTGGTACAGGGGGAGACACTGAAGCTTTCTTT. Amino acids: CASSIMVGTGGDTEAFF. V usage is TRBV19 and J usage is TRBJ1-1, with 8 bases matching TRBD1. J was trimmed by 3 bases and V by 2 bases; bases with no gene match: 11. The CDR3 is 17 amino acids. Germline V gives CDR1 LNHDA, CDR2 SQIVND (reference sequence).

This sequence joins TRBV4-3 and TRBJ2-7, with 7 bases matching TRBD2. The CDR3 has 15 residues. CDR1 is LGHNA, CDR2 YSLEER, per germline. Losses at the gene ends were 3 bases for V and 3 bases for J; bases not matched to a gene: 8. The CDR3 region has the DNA TGCGCCAGCAGCCAGAATAAGGGACTATTCTACGAGCAGTACTTC. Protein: CASSQNKGLFYEQYF.

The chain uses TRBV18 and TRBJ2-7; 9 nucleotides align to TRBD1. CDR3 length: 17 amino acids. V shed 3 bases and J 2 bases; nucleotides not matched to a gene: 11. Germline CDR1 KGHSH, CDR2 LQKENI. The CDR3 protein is CASSPLGQGEETYEQYF. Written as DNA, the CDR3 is TGTGCCAGCTCACCCCTGGGACAGGGCGAAGAAACCTACGAGCAGTACTTC.

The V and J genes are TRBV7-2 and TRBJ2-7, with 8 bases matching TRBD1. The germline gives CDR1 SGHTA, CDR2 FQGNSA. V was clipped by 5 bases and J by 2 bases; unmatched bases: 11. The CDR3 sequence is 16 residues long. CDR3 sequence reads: CASSPRGGTGAYEQYF. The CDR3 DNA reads TGTGCCAGCAGCCCCCGAGGCGGGACAGGAGCCTACGAGCAGTACTTC.

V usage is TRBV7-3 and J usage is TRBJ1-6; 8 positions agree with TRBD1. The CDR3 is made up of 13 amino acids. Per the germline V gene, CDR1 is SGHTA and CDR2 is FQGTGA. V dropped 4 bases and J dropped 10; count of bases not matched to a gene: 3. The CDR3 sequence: CASSSGGQSPLHF. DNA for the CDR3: TGTGCCAGCAGCTCAGGGGGCCAATCACCCCTCCACTTT.

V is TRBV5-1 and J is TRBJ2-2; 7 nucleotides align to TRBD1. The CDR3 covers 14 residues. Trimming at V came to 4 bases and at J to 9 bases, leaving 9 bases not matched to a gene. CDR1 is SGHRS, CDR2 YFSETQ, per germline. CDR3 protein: CASSLRQGHRELFF. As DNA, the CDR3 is TGCGCCAGCAGCCTAAGACAGGGACACCGGGAGCTGTTTTTT.

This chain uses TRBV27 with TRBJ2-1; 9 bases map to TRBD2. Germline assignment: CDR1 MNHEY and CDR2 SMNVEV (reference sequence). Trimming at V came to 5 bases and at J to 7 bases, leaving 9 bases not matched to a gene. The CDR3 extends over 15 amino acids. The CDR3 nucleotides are TGTGCCAGCAGTCCTGGACTAGCGAGGAAAAATGAGCAGTTCTTC. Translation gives CASSPGLARKNEQFF.